Listed here are 25 T cell receptor beta chains from one sample, sequenced in a study of blood T cell repertoires in COVID-19. Generated by immunoSEQ multiplex PCR, the TCRdb table keeps only in-frame clones and is missing some. The sample gives about 78,000 clones, 90% of which show up once; under 1.1% is in the top ten. Material for sequencing was peripheral blood. The receptors derive from a woman aged 45-65 years in a cohort sampled during active COVID-19.

This chain links TRBV9 with TRBJ2-2, with D maybe TRBD2 (6 bases). Trimming stripped 4 bases from V and 5 bases from J, with 18 bases between. The CDR3 loop spans 16 amino acids. Germline V gene data show CDR1 as SGDLS and CDR2 as YYNGEE. CDR3 sequence: CASSSEGRGGTGELFF. CDR3 nucleotide sequence: TGTGCCAGCAGCTCAGAGGGGCGGGGCGGAACCGGGGAGCTGTTTTTT.

This sequence joins TRBV27 and TRBJ2-7; 7 bases line up with TRBD2. J gave up 3 bases and V 8 bases, and 13 bases lay outside the gene matches. CDR3 length: 15 residues. Germline V gene lookup returns CDR1 MNHEY and CDR2 SMNVEV (reference sequence). CDR3 amino acids: CASVTTLSGRYEQYF. As DNA, the CDR3 is TGTGCCAGCGTCACAACACTTAGCGGGCGCTACGAGCAGTACTTC.

The chain carries TRBV4-2 and TRBJ2-2; the match to TRBD2 covers 10 bases. CDR1 and CDR2 from the germline V gene are LGHNA and YNFKEQ. V gave up 4 bases and J gave up 4 bases; unmatched junction bases: 15. The CDR3 loop spans 19 amino acids. CDR3 DNA sequence: TGTGCCAGCAGCCGGGTAACGGGGCTAGCGGGGGAGGGCACCGGGGAGCTGTTTTTT. The encoded protein is CASSRVTGLAGEGTGELFF.

The rearrangement links TRBV19 to TRBJ1-4, with D tentatively TRBD1 (6 bases). Trimming stripped 4 bases from V and 2 bases from J, with 11 bases between. Germline loops: CDR1 LNHDA, CDR2 SQIVND (reference sequence). The CDR3 spans 15 residues. The CDR3 bases are TGTGCCAGTAGTAGACAGGCGGGCACTAATGAAAAACTGTTTTTT. Residues: CASSRQAGTNEKLFF.

This chain joins TRBV10-1 and TRBJ1-4; no definite D call. CDR3 length equals 14 residues. Per germline, CDR1 WNHNN and CDR2 SYGVQD (reference sequence). The V and J ends lost 0 bases and 4 bases respectively, with 6 bases between them. The CDR3 bases are TGCGCCAGCAGTGAGTCACAGAATAATGAAAAACTGTTTTTT. This translates into CASSESQNNEKLFF.

The chain has TRBV4-2 and TRBJ1-2; 7 bases fit TRBD1. Unmatched junction bases numbered 4, after V lost 0 bases and J lost 3 bases. The germline gives CDR1 LGHNA, CDR2 YNFKEQ. This CDR3 spans 15 amino acids. The CDR3 here is CASSQDRGAHYGYTF. Here the CDR3 DNA reads TGTGCCAGCAGCCAAGACAGGGGGGCTCACTATGGCTACACCTTC.

This clone is medium-sized by share. The V and J genes are TRBV19 and TRBJ2-2; 9 positions match TRBD2. J lost 2 bases, V lost 1 base, and 2 bases had no gene match. Looked up from germline, CDR1 is LNHDA and CDR2 is SQIVND (reference sequence). CDR3 length: 16 residues. The DNA of the CDR3 is TGTGCCAGTAGTATAGGTCTAGCGGGAAACACCGGGGAGCTGTTTTTT. It specifies CASSIGLAGNTGELFF.

A few counts support this clone. The CDR3: CASSLDSQTGYTF. CDR3 nucleotide sequence: TGTGCCAGCAGTCTGGACAGCCAGACGGGCTACACCTTC. V and J are TRBV5-5 and TRBJ1-2, with D maybe TRBD1 (6 bases). Trimming pared 5 bases from V and 8 bases from J, leaving 16 bases between. This CDR3 has 13 residues. The germline V gene has CDR1 SGHKS and CDR2 YYEKEE (reference sequence).

The V call is TRBV7-9, the J call TRBJ1-4, with D possibly being TRBD1 (5 bases). V shed 6 bases and J shed 7 bases, with 12 bases lying between them. Germline V gives CDR1 SEHNR, CDR2 FQNEAQ (reference sequence). The CDR3 consists of 13 residues. The CDR3 sequence: CASSSDNVEKLFF. The DNA of the CDR3 is TGTGCCAGCAGTTCGGACAATGTTGAAAAACTGTTTTTT. Drawing the rest from reference TRBV7-9 and TRBJ1-4, the complete variable domain is DTGVSQNPRHKITKRGQNVTFRCDPISEHNRLYWYRQTLGQGPEFLTYFQNEAQLEKSRLLSDRFSAERPKGSFSTLEIQRTEQGDSAMYLCASSSDNVEKLFFGSGTQLSVL.

The chain uses TRBV19 and TRBJ2-5; D might be TRBD2 (5 bases). V lost 1 base to trimming and J lost 5 bases, with 17 bases between them. This CDR3 comprises 16 residues. Germline V gene sequence: CDR1 LNHDA, CDR2 SQIVND (reference sequence). This CDR3 reads CASSIGADYQGETQYF. CDR3 in DNA: TGTGCCAGTAGTATAGGGGCCGACTATCAAGGGGAGACCCAGTACTTC.

The rearrangement joins TRBV27 to TRBJ1-3; a weak D match, TRBD1 (6 bases). Trimming pared 5 bases from V and 0 bases from J, leaving 17 bases between. The length of the CDR3 is 17 residues. Germline CDR1 and CDR2: MNHEY and SMNVEV (reference sequence). The CDR3 coding sequence is TGTGCCAGCAGTCAAACAGGGTATGGATTCTCTGGAAACACCATATATTTT. This encodes CASSQTGYGFSGNTIYF.

The chain recombines TRBV19 with TRBJ1-1, with 10 positions matching TRBD1. CDR1 is LNHDA and CDR2 is SQIVND in the germline V gene (reference sequence). V lost 6 bases to trimming and J lost 6 bases; unmatched junction nucleotides: 22. The CDR3 length is 19 residues. CDR3 bases: TGTGCCAGTAGCCTCGGGACAGGGGCCCTAACCGGCTCCGGCGCTGAAGCTTTCTTT. It yields the protein CASSLGTGALTGSGAEAFF. The full variable domain, completed using reference TRBV19 and TRBJ1-1, is DGGITQSPKYLFRKEGQNVTLSCEQNLNHDAMYWYRQDPGQGLRLIYYSQIVNDFQKGDIAEGYSVSREKKESFPLTVTSAQKNPTAFYLCASSLGTGALTGSGAEAFFGQGTRLTVV.

This chain links TRBV3-1 (or the pseudogene TRBV3-2) with TRBJ1-3; 8 nucleotides match TRBD1. This CDR3 has 12 amino acids. Per the germline V gene, CDR1 is LGHDT and CDR2 is YNNKEL (reference sequence). Trimming cost V 4 bases and J 7 bases; bases outside gene matches: 0. CDR3 sequence reads: CASSRTGNTIYF. Here the CDR3 DNA reads TGTGCCAGCAGCCGGACAGGGAACACCATATATTTT.

This clone was seen just once. The rearrangement joins TRBV15 to TRBJ2-5; the D is unclear. CDR1 LNHNV and CDR2 YYDKDF come from the germline V gene (reference sequence). V lost 0 bases to trimming and J lost 1 base, with 9 bases between them. The CDR3 extends over 15 amino acids. As DNA, the CDR3 is TGTGCCACCAGCAGAGATAGCCGAGCCCAAGAGACCCAGTACTTC. Residues: CATSRDSRAQETQYF. Looking up the rest from reference TRBV15 and TRBJ2-5 gives the full variable domain: DAMVIQNPRYQVTQFGKPVTLSCSQTLNHNVMYWYQQKSSQAPKLLFHYYDKDFNNEADTPDNFQSRRPNTSFCFLDIRSPGLGDTAMYLCATSRDSRAQETQYFGPGTRLLVL.

Notes on this clone: Germline is not matched at one junction end, which may reflect a read error. This chain links TRBV7-7 with TRBJ2-1; 8 nucleotides align to TRBD2. This CDR3 is built from 15 residues. The germline V gene encodes CDR1 SSHAT and CDR2 FNYEAQ (reference sequence). The CDR3 here is CASSSRAGAYNEQFF. The CDR3 coding sequence is TGTGCTAGCAGCTCCCGAGCGGGAGCCTACAATGAGCAGTTCTTC.

The V gene is TRBV6-6, the J gene TRBJ1-2; D perhaps matches TRBD1 (5 bases). The germline gives CDR1 MNHNY, CDR2 SVGAGI (reference sequence). With 6 bases removed from V and 7 bases from J, the gap between germline ends came to 15 bases. CDR3 length equals 13 residues. In DNA form, the CDR3 reads TGTGCCAGCAGGGATGCTTTGGGGCCTGGCTACACCTTC. It yields the protein CASRDALGPGYTF.

V gene TRBV3-1 (or the pseudogene TRBV3-2) combines with J gene TRBJ2-7, with D possibly matching TRBD2 (5 bases). Germline V gives CDR1 LGHDT, CDR2 YNNKEL (reference sequence). Deletions cut 2 bases from V and 5 bases from J, with 7 bases between. The CDR3 covers 12 residues. The CDR3: CASSQTSHEQYF. CDR3 bases: TGTGCCAGCAGCCAAACTAGTCACGAGCAGTACTTC.

The V and J genes are TRBV14 and TRBJ2-1, with 7 positions matching TRBD2. Germline V lookup: CDR1 SGHDN, CDR2 FVKESK. This CDR3 is 15 amino acids long. With 5 bases clipped from V and 5 bases from J, the junction kept 9 bases outside the gene matches. CDR3 region: CASSYTSAMNNEQFF. DNA for the CDR3: TGTGCCAGCAGCTACACTAGCGCAATGAACAATGAGCAGTTCTTC.

This rearrangement joins TRBV5-4 to TRBJ2-7; the match to TRBD1 covers 7 bases. This CDR3 contains 12 residues. The trim removed 4 bases at V and 5 bases at J, leaving 3 bases unmatched. Germline V gene data show CDR1 as SGHNT and CDR2 as YYREEE (reference sequence). CDR3 loop: CASSPTGDEQYF. The CDR3 bases are TGTGCCAGCAGCCCTACAGGGGACGAGCAGTACTTC. Full variable domain (outside the CDR3, taken from reference TRBV5-4 and TRBJ2-7): ETGVTQSPTHLIKTRGQQVTLRCSSQSGHNTVSWYQQALGQGPQFIFQYYREEENGRGNFPPRFSGLQFPNYSSELNVNALELDDSALYLCASSPTGDEQYFGPGTRLTVT.

The CDR3 bases are TGTGCCAGCAGTGAAAGGGACAGGGGCAACAATGAGCAGTTCTTC. Translated, it gives CASSERDRGNNEQFF. The V call is TRBV2, the J call TRBJ2-1; TRBD1 agrees at 10 bases. Germline CDR1 SNHLY, CDR2 FYNNEI. The CDR3 length is 15 residues. J gave up 5 bases and V 2 bases, and 3 bases lay outside the gene matches.

The rearrangement links TRBV11-2 to TRBJ2-5; 9 bases match TRBD2. J was trimmed by 7 bases and V by 3 bases; bases with no gene match: 21. There are 19 residues in the CDR3. Per germline, CDR1 SGHAT and CDR2 FQNNGV. DNA of the CDR3: TGTGCCAGCAGCTTGGGTGTGTTAACTAGCGGGCCATCGGGGGGGACCCAGTACTTC. Its translation: CASSLGVLTSGPSGGTQYF. Complete variable domain (other parts from reference TRBV11-2 and TRBJ2-5): EAGVAQSPRYKIIEKRQSVAFWCNPISGHATLYWYQQILGQGPKLLIQFQNNGVVDDSQLPKDRFSAERLKGVDSTLKIQPAKLEDSAVYLCASSLGVLTSGPSGGTQYFGPGTRLLVL.

V is TRBV6-5 and J is TRBJ2-3; maybe TRBD2 (5 bases). There are 16 residues in the CDR3. The V end was cut by 4 bases, the J end by 0 bases, with 14 bases between. Germline V gene lookup returns CDR1 MNHEY and CDR2 SVGAGI. The CDR3 sequence: CASSSAVSVSTDTQYF. The CDR3, as DNA: TGTGCCAGCAGTTCCGCGGTTAGCGTCAGCACAGATACGCAGTATTTT.

The chain combines TRBV7-9 with TRBJ2-1; 7 nucleotides align to TRBD1. This CDR3 spans 10 amino acids. Germline V gene lookup returns CDR1 SEHNR and CDR2 FQNEAQ (reference sequence). V was pared by 10 bases and J by 15 bases, with 9 bases of the junction left unmatched. The CDR3 region is CATGRDSPFF. The CDR3 DNA reads TGTGCCACCGGCCGGGACAGCCCGTTCTTC.

This chain connects TRBV5-1 to TRBJ2-1; 11 bases line up with TRBD2. The germline V gene has CDR1 SGHRS and CDR2 YFSETQ. CDR3 length equals 16 residues. Trimming removed 2 bases from V and 7 bases from J; junction bases left unmatched: 8. The CDR3 nucleotides are TGCGCCAGCAGCTTACCCCCTCGGACTAGCGGGAATGAGCAGTTCTTC. Protein product: CASSLPPRTSGNEQFF.

This chain links TRBV7-3 with TRBJ2-7, with D possibly TRBD2 on 5 matching bases. This CDR3 is 13 amino acids long. Germline CDR1 is SGHTA and CDR2 is FQGTGA. V was cut by 5 bases and J by 4 bases, with 12 bases left in between. CDR3: CASSPTGGYEQYF. The DNA for the CDR3 is TGTGCCAGCAGCCCTACCGGCGGGTACGAGCAGTACTTC. The full variable domain, in which reference TRBV7-3 and TRBJ2-7 provide the parts outside the CDR3, is GAGVSQTPSNKVTEKGKYVELRCDPISGHTALYWYRQSLGQGPEFLIYFQGTGAADDSGLPNDRFFAVRPEGSVSTLKIQRTERGDSAVYLCASSPTGGYEQYFGPGTRLTVT.